This T cell receptor (beta chain) was found in a study of T cell repertoires in cytomegalovirus infection. The CDR3 is made up of 15 amino acids. V lost 6 bases and J lost 0, with 9 bases in between. Germline V CDR1 and CDR2: SEHNR, FQNEAQ (reference sequence). Many counts were recorded for this clonotype. TCRdb reanalysed the reads using MiXCR and keeps one entry per CDR3 protein. In the table there are roughly 190,000 distinct CDR3 sequences, nearly 9.5% of which are singletons. This clonotype originated in a human donor in good health (CMV status not recorded). Some clones in this sample may be carry-over from other donors' samples. The chain joins TRBV7-9 to TRBJ1-6; the D is unclear. Specimen: PBMCs. The CDR3 bases are TGTGCCAGCAGTTTACAGAGCTCCTATAATTCACCCCTCCACTTT. This encodes CASSLQSSYNSPLHF. The full variable domain, in which reference TRBV7-9 and TRBJ1-6 provide the parts outside the CDR3, is DTGVSQNPRHKITKRGQNVTFRCDPISEHNRLYWYRQTLGQGPEFLTYFQNEAQLEKSRLLSDRFSAERPKGSFSTLEIQRTEQGDSAMYLCASSLQSSYNSPLHFGNGTRLTVT.